Here is one TCR beta chain with its context. Time point indicated: pretreatment peripheral blood. This entry is derived from a study of PD-L1 blockade in urothelial cancer. This CDR3 spans 14 amino acids. From germline, CDR1 is LGHNT and CDR2 FRNRAP. Trimming shortened V by 7 bases and J by 6 bases, and 18 bases separated the two germline ends. Clones were read by immunoSEQ multiplex PCR, and TCRdb kept only the in-frame ones, dropping some. The sample has 85,000 to 90,000 clones; about 84% are singletons. This sample comprised PBMCs, obtained around atezolizumab (anti-PD-L1) treatment. This clonotype was sampled from a man in his fifties or sixties with urothelial cancer. The chain carries TRBV12-5 and TRBJ1-2, with D hard to call. CDR3 residues: CASAPAGRGHGYTF. The CDR3, as DNA: TGTGCTAGTGCCCCGGCGGGGAGAGGACATGGCTACACCTTC.